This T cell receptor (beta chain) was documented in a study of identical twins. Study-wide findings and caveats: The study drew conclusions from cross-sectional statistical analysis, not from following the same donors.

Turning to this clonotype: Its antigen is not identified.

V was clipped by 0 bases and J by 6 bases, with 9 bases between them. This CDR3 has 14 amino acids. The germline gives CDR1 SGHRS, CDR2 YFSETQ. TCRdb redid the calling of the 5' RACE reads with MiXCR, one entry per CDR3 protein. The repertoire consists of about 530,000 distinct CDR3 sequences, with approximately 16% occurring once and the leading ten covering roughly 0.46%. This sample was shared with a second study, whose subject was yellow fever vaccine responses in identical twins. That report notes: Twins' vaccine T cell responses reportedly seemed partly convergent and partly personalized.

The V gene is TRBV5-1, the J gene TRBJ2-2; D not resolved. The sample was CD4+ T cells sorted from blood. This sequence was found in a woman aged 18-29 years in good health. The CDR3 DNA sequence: TGCGCCAGCAGCTTGGACGGTGGGGCCGGGGAGCTGTTTTTT. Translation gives CASSLDGGAGELFF.